This TCR beta chain derives from a study of a mutant IDH1 vaccine in newly diagnosed glioma. Study in general: Eight vaccinations went to patients in weeks 1, 3, 5, 7, 11, 15, 19, 23. There were roughly 60% males and about 38% females among treated patients, whose mean age was about 40 years. Patients had received radiotherapy, temozolomide, or both previously, most receiving both.

The protocol was immunoSEQ multiplex PCR, while the TCRdb copy is restricted to in-frame clones and leaves out a portion. The sample shows tens of thousands of clones, under 80% of them seen only once. Study-wide points: Vaccination induced immune responses in around 93% of patients.

Time point indicated: week 11, during vaccination. Every single dose of the vaccine, 300 ug of mutant IDH1 20-mer peptide, came with topical imiquimod. The CDR3 length is 14 residues. V was clipped by 0 bases and J by 3 bases, with 7 bases between them. From germline, CDR1 is SGDLS and CDR2 YYNGEE. On this clone itself: Its target is unknown.

The V and J genes are TRBV9 and TRBJ1-3; no firm D call. Specimen: peripheral blood mononuclear cells (PBMCs), collected from a glioma patient whose treatment included an IDH1 peptide vaccine. The receptor comes from a man younger than 30 with glioma. Some clones in this sample may be carry-over from other donors' samples. In nucleotides, the CDR3 is TGTGCCAGCAGCGTAGGACCGGTTGGAAACACCATATATTTT. This encodes CASSVGPVGNTIYF.